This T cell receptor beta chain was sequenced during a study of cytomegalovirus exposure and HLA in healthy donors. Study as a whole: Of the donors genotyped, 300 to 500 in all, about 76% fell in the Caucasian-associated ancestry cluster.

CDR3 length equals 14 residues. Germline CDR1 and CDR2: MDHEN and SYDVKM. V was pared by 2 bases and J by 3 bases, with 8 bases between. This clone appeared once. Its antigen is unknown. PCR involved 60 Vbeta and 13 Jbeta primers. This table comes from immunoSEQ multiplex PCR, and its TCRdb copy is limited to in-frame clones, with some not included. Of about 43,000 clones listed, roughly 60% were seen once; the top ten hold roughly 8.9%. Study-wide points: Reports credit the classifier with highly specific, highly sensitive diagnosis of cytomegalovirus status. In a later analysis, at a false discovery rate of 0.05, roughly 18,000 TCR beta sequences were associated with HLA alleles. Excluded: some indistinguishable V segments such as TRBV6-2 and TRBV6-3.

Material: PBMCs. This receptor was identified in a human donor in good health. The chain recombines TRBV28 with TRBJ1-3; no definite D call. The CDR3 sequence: CASSLRGYGNTIYF. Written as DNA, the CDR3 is TGTGCCAGCAGTTTACGGGGTTATGGAAACACCATATATTTT.